This T cell receptor (beta chain) is drawn from a study of T cells after posttransplantation cyclophosphamide. Notes on the study in general: Tissue-infiltrating T cells from skin or gut overlapped little with blood T cells. After PTCy, TRB diversity resembled that of CNI/methotrexate controls. Later post-transplant blood repertoires were often dominated by donor CD8+ memory clones.

On the day of bone marrow donation, the related graft donor provided peripheral blood. Only one count was recorded for this clone. Antigen unknown. Some clones are missing from TCRdb's copy, which holds only in-frame ones; the method was immunoSEQ multiplex PCR. Here the sample spans fewer than 60,000 clones, 90% to 95% being singletons. This sequence originates from a young woman in good health and a related stem cell transplant donor. Sequenced input: PBMCs.

The CDR3 here is CASKGGGTDEQFF. DNA for the CDR3: TGTGCCAGCAAAGGAGGAGGAACGGATGAGCAGTTCTTC. V usage is TRBV7-8 and J usage is TRBJ2-1; possible D gene TRBD2, 5 bases. Trimming stripped 7 bases from V and 8 bases from J, with 15 bases between. In germline, CDR1 is SGHVS, CDR2 FQNEAQ. This CDR3 has 13 residues.